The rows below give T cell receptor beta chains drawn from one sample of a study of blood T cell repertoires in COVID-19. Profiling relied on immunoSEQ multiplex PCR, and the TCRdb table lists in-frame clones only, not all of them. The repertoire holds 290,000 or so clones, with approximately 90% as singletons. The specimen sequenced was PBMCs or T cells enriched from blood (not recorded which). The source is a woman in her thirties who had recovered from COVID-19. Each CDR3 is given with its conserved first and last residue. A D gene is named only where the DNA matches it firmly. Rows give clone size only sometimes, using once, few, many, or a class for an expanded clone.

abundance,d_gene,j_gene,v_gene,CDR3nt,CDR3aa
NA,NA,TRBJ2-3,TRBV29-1,TGCAGCGTTGAGGGCGCCGCCGGATCCGTTACAGATACGCAGTATTTT,CSVEGAAGSVTDTQYF
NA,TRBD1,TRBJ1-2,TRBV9,TGTGCCAGCAGCGTAGGGGACAGAGTTCGCTATGGCTACACCTTC,CASSVGDRVRYGYTF
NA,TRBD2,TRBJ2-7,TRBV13,TGTGCCAGCAGGCGACTAGCGGGAGCCATCTACGAGCAGTACTTC,CASRRLAGAIYEQYF
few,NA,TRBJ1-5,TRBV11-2,TGTGCCAGCAGCTTAGTATCTGGGGGGGATCAGCCCCAGCATTTT,CASSLVSGGDQPQHF
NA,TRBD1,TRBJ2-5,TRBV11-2,TGTGCCAGCAGCTTTGGACAGGGGCTCCTCCAAGAGACCCAGTACTTC,CASSFGQGLLQETQYF
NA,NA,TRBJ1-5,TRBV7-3,TGTGCCAGCAGCTTAACGCTACAGGACCCATATAGCAATCAGCCCCAGCATTTT,CASSLTLQDPYSNQPQHF
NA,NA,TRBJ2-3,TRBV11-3,TGTGCCAGCAGCTTTTGGGGCGCGGATACGCAGTATTTT,CASSFWGADTQYF
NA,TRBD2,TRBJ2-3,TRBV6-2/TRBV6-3,TGTGCCAGCAGTTACCCGGGACTAGCAGAAAGAACAGATACGCAGTATTTT,CASSYPGLAERTDTQYF
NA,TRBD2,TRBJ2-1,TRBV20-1,TGCAGTGCTAGTTCTAGCGGAGGGGCCAATGAGCAGTTCTTC,CSASSSGGANEQFF
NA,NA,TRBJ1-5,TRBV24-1,TGTGCCACCAGTGCCAGGGGCAATCAGCCCCAGCATTTT,CATSARGNQPQHF
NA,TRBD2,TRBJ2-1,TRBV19,TGTGCCAGCAACGGGCGGGGGGAGTACAATGAGCAGTTCTTC,CASNGRGEYNEQFF
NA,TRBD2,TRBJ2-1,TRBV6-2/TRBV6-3,TGTGCCAGCAGCCCTCTAGCGGGGCCTCAGGGTGAGCAGTTCTTC,CASSPLAGPQGEQFF
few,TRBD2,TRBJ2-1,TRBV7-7,TGTGCTAGCAGCAGCGTCGCCGGGACTAGCGGGAGTAGCGACAATGAGCAGTTCTTC,CASSSVAGTSGSSDNEQFF
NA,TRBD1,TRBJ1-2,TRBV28,TGTGCCAGCAGCATCGACAGGGGTAACTATGGCTACACCTTC,CASSIDRGNYGYTF
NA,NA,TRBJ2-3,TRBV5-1,TGCGCCAGCAGCTCACTGGGGGGTGAGGCAGATACGCAGTATTTT,CASSSLGGEADTQYF
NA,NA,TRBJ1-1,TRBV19,TGTGCCAGTCAAAGTATCGGGGGGTGGACTGAAGCTTTCTTT,CASQSIGGWTEAFF
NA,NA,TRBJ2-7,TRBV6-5,TGTGCCAGTACCTCAAACTCTGACTCCTACGAGCAGTACTTC,CASTSNSDSYEQYF
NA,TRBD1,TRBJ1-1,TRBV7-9,TGTGCCAGCAGCTCCAACAGGGGGCAAGGGGGCACTGAAGCTTTCTTT,CASSSNRGQGGTEAFF
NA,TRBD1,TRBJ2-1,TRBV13,TGTGCCAGCAGCTTGGGGACAGCAGAGTATGATGAGCAGTTCTTC,CASSLGTAEYDEQFF
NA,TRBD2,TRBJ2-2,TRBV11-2,TGTGCCAGCAGCTCCTCTAGCGGCGGGGAGCTGTTTTTT,CASSSSSGGELFF
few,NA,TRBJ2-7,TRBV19,TGTGCCAGTAGCCCGGGACACCGCTACGAGCAGTACTTC,CASSPGHRYEQYF
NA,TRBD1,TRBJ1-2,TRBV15,TGTGCCACCAGCGGGGGACAGCCCTATGGCTACACCTTC,CATSGGQPYGYTF
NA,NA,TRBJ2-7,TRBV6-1,TGTGCCAGCAGTGAAGCCCATTTCGAGCAGTACTTC,CASSEAHFEQYF
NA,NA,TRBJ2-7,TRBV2,TGTGCCAGCATCACCACCGGGAGCTCCTACGAGCAGTACTTC,CASITTGSSYEQYF
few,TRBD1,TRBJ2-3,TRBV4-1,TGCGCCAGCAGCCAAGGGCCCCCGGGGACAGAGGTGGCAGATACGCAGTATTTT,CASSQGPPGTEVADTQYF
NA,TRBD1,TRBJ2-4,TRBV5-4,TGTGCCAGCAGCTTGGCCGGGACAGAATCAAACATTCAGTACTTC,CASSLAGTESNIQYF
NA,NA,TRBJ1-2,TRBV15,TGTGCCACCAGCAGAGAGCGGCCAACCTATGGCTACACCTTC,CATSRERPTYGYTF
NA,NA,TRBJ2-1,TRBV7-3,TGTGCCAGCAGCTTATCCCCCCCCTCTATGATTAATGAGCAGTTCTTC,CASSLSPPSMINEQFF
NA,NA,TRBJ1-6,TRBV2,TGTGCCAGCAGTGAAGCTTTGGGAGACACTTCACCCCTCCACTTT,CASSEALGDTSPLHF
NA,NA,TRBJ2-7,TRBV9,TGTGCCAGCAGCGTGGATGACACCTCCTACGAGCAGTACTTC,CASSVDDTSYEQYF
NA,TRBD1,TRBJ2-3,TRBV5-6,TGTGCCAGCAGCTCGCTAACAGGGGCTGGGGATACGCAGTATTTT,CASSSLTGAGDTQYF
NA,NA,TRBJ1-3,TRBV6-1,TGTGCCAGCAGTGAAGCGCTTCGACAGTCTCCTGGAAACACCATATATTTT,CASSEALRQSPGNTIYF
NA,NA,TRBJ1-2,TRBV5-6,TGTGCTTCAGGTGGGCGACAACTCTATGGCTACACCTTC,CASGGRQLYGYTF
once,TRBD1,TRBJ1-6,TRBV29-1,TGCAGCGTTGATAGTAGTGGGGGGACAGGGTCACACCTGGATTCACCCCTCCACTTT,CSVDSSGGTGSHLDSPLHF
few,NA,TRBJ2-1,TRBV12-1,TGTGCCAGCAGCGTATTCCCGGGAGAGCTTCAAGTTAAATATTACAATGAGCAGTTCTTC,CASSVFPGELQVKYYNEQFF
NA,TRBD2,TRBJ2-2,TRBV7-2,TGTGCCAGCAGCTTCCAGAGCGGGGGCTCAAGCACCGGGGAGCTGTTTTTT,CASSFQSGGSSTGELFF
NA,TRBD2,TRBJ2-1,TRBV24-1,TGTGCCACCAGTGAAGCGGCCGGGACTAGCGGGAGCGGCCGGTTCGATGAGCAGTTCTTC,CATSEAAGTSGSGRFDEQFF
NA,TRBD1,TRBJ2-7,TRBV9,TGTGCCAGCAGCGTTGGGACAGGGCAACCCTACGAGCAGTACTTC,CASSVGTGQPYEQYF
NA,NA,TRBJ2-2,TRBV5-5,TGTGCCAGCAGTACCGGGACAATCAACACCGGGGAGCTGTTTTTT,CASSTGTINTGELFF
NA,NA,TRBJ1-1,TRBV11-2,TGTGCCAGCAGCTCGAGCGGGCCGGGTGAAGCTTTCTTT,CASSSSGPGEAFF
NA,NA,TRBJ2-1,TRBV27,TGTGCCAGCAGTTTTTTGGGCGACAATGAGCAGTTCTTC,CASSFLGDNEQFF
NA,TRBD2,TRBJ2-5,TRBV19,TGTGCCAGTAGTATGGCGGGAGCCGGGGAGACCCAGTACTTC,CASSMAGAGETQYF
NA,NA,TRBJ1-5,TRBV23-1,TGCGCCAGCCCTCGTACAGGGCGAAGCAATCAGCCCCAGCATTTT,CASPRTGRSNQPQHF
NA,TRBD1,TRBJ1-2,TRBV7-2,TGTGCCAGCAGCCCGGATACAGGGGGAAGGGGCTACACCTTC,CASSPDTGGRGYTF
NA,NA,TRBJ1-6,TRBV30,TGTGCCGGACAGAAGTATAATTCACCCCTCCACTTT,CAGQKYNSPLHF
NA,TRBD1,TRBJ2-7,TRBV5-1,TGCGCCAGCAGCCATCCGGGACAGGGGTTACCCTCCTACGAGCAGTACTTC,CASSHPGQGLPSYEQYF
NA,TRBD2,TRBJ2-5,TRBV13,TGTGCCAGCAGCTCCGGCGGGCTAGCGGGCTACCAAGAGACCCAGTACTTC,CASSSGGLAGYQETQYF
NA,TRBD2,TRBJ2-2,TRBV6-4,TGTGCCAGCAGAGGACTAGCGGGAGGGGCCGGGGAGCTGTTTTTT,CASRGLAGGAGELFF
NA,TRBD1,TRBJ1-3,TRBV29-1,TGCAGCGTTATTGGGACAGATCGATCTGGAAACACCATATATTTT,CSVIGTDRSGNTIYF
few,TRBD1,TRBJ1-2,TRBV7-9,TGTGCCAGCAGCTTAGCGGACAGGGATCGTTCCTATGGCTACACCTTC,CASSLADRDRSYGYTF
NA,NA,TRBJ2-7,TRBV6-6,TGTGCCAGCAGTTACTGGTCGGGACTGGACTACGAGCAGTACTTC,CASSYWSGLDYEQYF
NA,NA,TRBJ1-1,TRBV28,TGTGCCAGCAGGGGGTCGTTGGGAGACATGAACACTGAAGCTTTCTTT,CASRGSLGDMNTEAFF
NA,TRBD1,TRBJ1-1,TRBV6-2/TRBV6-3,TGTGCCAGCAGTTACTCCCCCAGGGGGCAGGACACTGAAGCTTTCTTT,CASSYSPRGQDTEAFF
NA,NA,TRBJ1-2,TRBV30,TGTGCCTGGAAATACCAGGGGACTAACTATGGCTACACCTTC,CAWKYQGTNYGYTF